One and the same sample provided the 26 T cell receptor beta chains below, sequenced in a study of Graves' ophthalmopathy and Graves' hyperthyroidism. Amplification from RNA transcripts yielded the TCR beta CDR3 regions. An initial RT-PCR round employing HTBI primers preceded a second-round multiplex PCR. One entry per CDR3 protein, called by TCRdb with MiXCR from the multiplex PCR reads. The sample holds approximately 700,000 distinct CDR3 sequences, about two fifths seen once. Sequencing was carried out using peripheral blood. The receptor source for this set is an adult man with Graves' ophthalmopathy.

V is TRBV10-3 and J is TRBJ1-2; TRBD1 matches at 8 bases. V lost 3 bases and J lost 4; bases outside the gene matches: 4. The CDR3 runs to 14 residues. Per the germline V gene, CDR1 is ENHRY and CDR2 is SYGVKD. The CDR3 sequence: CAISEGQGVYGYTF. As DNA, the CDR3 is TGTGCCATCAGTGAAGGACAGGGAGTCTATGGCTACACCTTC.

This clonotype has at least ten counts. The rearrangement links TRBV3-1 to TRBJ2-5; 7 bases line up with TRBD2. Germline CDR1 is LGHDT and CDR2 is YNNKEL (reference sequence). V shed 0 bases, J shed 4 bases, and the junction held 2 bases outside the gene matches. CDR3 length: 14 amino acids. The CDR3 region is CASSQDASGETQYF. The CDR3, as DNA: TGTGCCAGCAGCCAAGATGCTAGCGGAGAGACCCAGTACTTC.

The gene calls are TRBV25-1 and TRBJ1-1, with 9 nucleotides matching TRBD1. Per the germline V gene, CDR1 is MGHDK and CDR2 is SYGVNS. The CDR3 is 15 residues long. Trimming at V came to 5 bases and at J to 4 bases, leaving 8 bases not matched to a gene. CDR3 region: CASSSPGQGGTEAFF. CDR3 DNA: TGTGCCAGCAGTTCCCCGGGACAGGGAGGCACTGAAGCTTTCTTT.

The chain carries TRBV5-1 and TRBJ2-7; D may be TRBD2 (7 bases). Germline lookup yields CDR1 SGHRS and CDR2 YFSETQ. This CDR3 is 11 amino acids long. The V and J ends lost 8 bases and 6 bases respectively, with 12 bases between them. The CDR3: CASPGGCEQYF. The CDR3 nucleotides are TGCGCCAGTCCGGGGGGCTGCGAGCAGTACTTC.

The rearrangement uses TRBV20-1 and TRBJ1-5; no definite D call. The CDR3 contains 13 residues. The ends were cut back, 4 bases at V and 6 bases at J, with 13 bases in the middle. Germline CDR1 is DFQATT and CDR2 is SNEGSKA (reference sequence). This CDR3 is CSAKGPALQPQHF. CDR3 bases: TGCAGTGCTAAGGGCCCCGCCCTTCAGCCCCAGCATTTT.

The genes are TRBV6-1 and TRBJ2-7; unclear D gene. Germline lookup yields CDR1 MNHNS and CDR2 SASEGT. This CDR3 spans 13 amino acids. Deletions cut 5 bases from V and 3 bases from J, with 11 bases between. The CDR3 here is CASSSLPYYEQYF. In DNA form, the CDR3 reads TGTGCCAGCAGTTCCCTTCCCTACTACGAGCAGTACTTC.

The chain uses TRBV20-1 and TRBJ2-6; 7 bases match TRBD1. CDR1 and CDR2 from the germline V gene are DFQATT and SNEGSKA (reference sequence). The CDR3 sequence is 14 residues long. J lost 3 bases, V lost 6 bases, and 5 bases had no gene match. Here the CDR3 reads CSASTGYGANVLTF. The CDR3 nucleotides are TGCAGTGCCTCGACAGGGTATGGGGCCAACGTCCTGACTTTC.

This clonotype has a count of ten or more. This chain links TRBV2 with TRBJ1-1; D not resolved. The germline CDR1 and CDR2 sequences are SNHLY and FYNNEI. V was trimmed by 6 bases and J by 1 base, leaving 15 bases between them. CDR3 length: 15 residues. The CDR3 spells CASRDALARNTEAFF. The CDR3 region has the DNA TGTGCCAGCAGAGACGCACTAGCCAGGAACACTGAAGCTTTCTTT.

Many counts were recorded for this clonotype. The V and J genes are TRBV27 and TRBJ1-2, with 9 nucleotides matching TRBD1. J lost 4 bases, V lost 6 bases, and 3 bases had no gene match. The CDR3 extends over 13 amino acids. CDR1 and CDR2 (germline): MNHEY, SMNVEV (reference sequence). The chain's CDR3 is CASSPTGGYGYTF. DNA for the CDR3: TGTGCCAGCAGCCCGACAGGGGGCTATGGCTACACCTTC.

Remarks on this clonotype: This sequence may be a read error, since a much larger clone differs from it by one base. V usage is TRBV5-1 and J usage is TRBJ1-3; TRBD1 agrees at 9 bases. CDR1 and CDR2 (germline): SGHRS, YFSETQ. The CDR3 is made up of 15 amino acids. The CDR3 DNA is TGCGCCGGCAGCTTGGGACAGGGACTTGGAAACACCATATATTTT. The encoded protein is CAGSLGQGLGNTIYF.

This clonotype was observed at least ten times. This chain connects TRBV20-1 to TRBJ2-1, with unresolved D. V gave up 3 bases and J gave up 5 bases, with 20 bases separating them. The V gene's germline CDR1 is DFQATT and CDR2 SNEGSKA (reference sequence). CDR3 length: 16 amino acids. This CDR3 reads CSASVGSRSWDNEQFF. The CDR3 nucleotides are TGCAGTGCTAGTGTCGGAAGTCGGAGCTGGGACAATGAGCAGTTCTTC.

This clonotype has a count of ten or more. The chain is built from TRBV11-3 and TRBJ1-1, with D unclear. Germline CDR1 and CDR2: SGHNT and YENEEA. V lost 7 bases and J 1 base, leaving 7 bases between the germline ends. The CDR3 has 12 residues. CDR3 coding DNA: TGTGCCAGCACCGAGCGGAACACTGAAGCTTTCTTT. Protein: CASTERNTEAFF.

The chain uses TRBV7-9 and TRBJ1-4, with D maybe TRBD1 (5 bases). There are 17 residues in the CDR3. CDR1 and CDR2 from the germline V gene are SEHNR and FQNEAQ (reference sequence). V lost 3 bases, J lost 5 bases, and 19 bases lay in between. CDR3 in DNA: TGTGCCAGCAGCTTGGCCGGGACTAGGGGCAACAATGAAAAACTGTTTTTT. Translated, it gives CASSLAGTRGNNEKLFF.

The chain links TRBV29-1 to TRBJ2-5; tentative D call: TRBD2 (5 bases). CDR3 length equals 14 residues. The ends were cut back, 5 bases at V and 4 bases at J, with 17 bases in the middle. Germline values: CDR1 SQVTM, CDR2 ANQGSEA. DNA of the CDR3: TGCAGCGTTCGGGGTGCGGGTGACTCAGAGACCCAGTACTTC. It specifies CSVRGAGDSETQYF.

V is TRBV2 and J is TRBJ2-7, with D tentatively TRBD1 or TRBD2 (5 bases each). This CDR3 contains 18 residues. The germline V gene encodes CDR1 SNHLY and CDR2 FYNNEI. V lost 3 bases and J 7 bases, leaving 28 bases between the germline ends. This CDR3 reads CASSDYSSGTRTTWEQYF. CDR3 DNA sequence: TGTGCCAGCAGTGATTATTCATCCGGGACCCGCACTACGTGGGAGCAGTACTTC.

The CDR3 sequence is CASSLDHGENSPLHF. For the CDR3, the DNA is TGCGCCAGCAGCTTGGATCACGGGGAGAATTCACCCCTCCACTTT. The chain is built from TRBV5-1 and TRBJ1-6; D unresolved. Germline V gives CDR1 SGHRS, CDR2 YFSETQ. The CDR3 loop spans 15 amino acids. Trimming took off 0 bases at V and 7 bases at J, with 11 bases between the two ends.

This chain links TRBV10-3 with TRBJ1-2, with a possible D match to TRBD1 (5 bases). Germline V gene lookup returns CDR1 ENHRY and CDR2 SYGVKD. Trimming took off 0 bases at V and 8 bases at J, with 10 bases between the two ends. CDR3 length equals 13 residues. This CDR3 is CAISESRGVGYTF. The CDR3 nucleotides are TGTGCCATCAGTGAGTCGCGAGGGGTGGGCTACACCTTC.

This clonotype was seen ten or more times. This chain joins TRBV11-2 and TRBJ1-2; 7 bases agree with TRBD1. V lost 5 bases to trimming and J lost 6 bases; unmatched junction nucleotides: 9. CDR3 length: 14 amino acids. Looked up from germline, CDR1 is SGHAT and CDR2 is FQNNGV. CDR3 protein: CASSTEGGGNGYTF. CDR3 DNA: TGTGCCAGCAGCACGGAAGGGGGCGGGAATGGCTACACCTTC.

The V call is TRBV5-1, the J call TRBJ2-7; D perhaps matches TRBD2 (6 bases). Trimming stripped 4 bases from V and 3 bases from J, with 17 bases between. CDR3 size: 15 residues. The germline gives CDR1 SGHRS, CDR2 YFSETQ. The CDR3 here is CASSRAGRIHYEQYF. The CDR3 coding sequence is TGCGCCAGCAGCCGTGCGGGGCGCATTCACTACGAGCAGTACTTC.

The chain joins TRBV7-9 to TRBJ2-5; D gene uncertain. CDR3 length: 16 amino acids. Germline V lookup: CDR1 SEHNR, CDR2 FQNEAQ (reference sequence). Trimming took 2 bases from V and 3 from J, leaving 16 bases between them. The CDR3 DNA is TGTGCCAGCAGCTTAAGGATATCGCCAGGTGAAGAGACCCAGTACTTC. Protein sequence: CASSLRISPGEETQYF.

This clonotype was found a few times. The genes are TRBV4-1 and TRBJ2-7; D unclear. CDR1 MGHRA and CDR2 YSYEKL come from the germline V gene. V lost 6 bases to trimming and J lost 2 bases, with 14 bases between them. The CDR3 spans 14 residues. CDR3 nucleotide sequence: TGCGCCAGCAGTCCTACGCCCAGGACCTACGAGCAGTACTTC. Residues: CASSPTPRTYEQYF.

The sample holds many counts of this clonotype. This chain connects TRBV7-9 to TRBJ1-3; D gene uncertain. V was shortened by 4 bases and J by 0 bases, with 13 bases between the two germline ends. The germline gives CDR1 SEHNR, CDR2 FQNEAQ (reference sequence). CDR3 size: 16 residues. The CDR3 nucleotides are TGTGCCAGCAGCTCCTTGGACTACGCCTCTGGAAACACCATATATTTT. Translated, it gives CASSSLDYASGNTIYF.

The gene calls are TRBV19 and TRBJ2-2; TRBD2 agrees at 11 bases. J gave up 0 bases and V 5 bases, and 5 bases lay outside the gene matches. CDR1 is LNHDA and CDR2 is SQIVND in the germline V gene (reference sequence). CDR3 length equals 17 residues. CDR3: CASSPQLAGANTGELFF. The CDR3 DNA reads TGTGCCAGTAGTCCCCAACTAGCGGGAGCGAACACCGGGGAGCTGTTTTTT.

This clonotype has a handful of counts. One end of the junction fails to match germline, which may point to a read error. The rearrangement links TRBV7-9 to TRBJ1-3, with 9 positions matching TRBD1. The V gene's germline CDR1 is SEHNR and CDR2 FQNEAQ (reference sequence). This CDR3 comprises 17 residues. The CDR3 sequence: CASSPPSGQGTGNTIYF. The CDR3 DNA sequence: TGCGCCAGCAGCCCCCCTTCGGGACAGGGAACTGGAAACACCATATATTTT.

The chain has TRBV5-8 and TRBJ1-4; perhaps TRBD1 as D (5 bases). The CDR3 spans 15 residues. Trimming took off 0 bases at V and 7 bases at J, with 13 bases between the two ends. The germline V gene has CDR1 SGHTS and CDR2 YDEGEE. The CDR3 DNA reads as TGTGCCAGCAGCTTGGGGACTAGCGGGGCTGAAAAACTGTTTTTT. It codes for CASSLGTSGAEKLFF.

This clonotype came up many times. The chain's CDR3 is CASTTERNTEAFF. CDR3 sequence (DNA): TGTGCCAGCACTACAGAAAGGAACACTGAAGCTTTCTTT. The chain employs TRBV7-9 and TRBJ1-1; D remains ambiguous. Germline V gives CDR1 SEHNR, CDR2 FQNEAQ (reference sequence). V gave up 7 bases and J gave up 1 base, with 10 bases separating them. The CDR3 has 13 residues.